This T cell receptor beta chain was profiled in a study of cytotoxic CD8 clonotypes in ibrutinib-treated CLL. At the level of the study: The study included 11 relapsed/refractory and under 16 treatment-naive patients; under 18 had IGHV unmutated disease.

Library input was about 2 micrograms of DNA from cryopreserved PBMCs. Broader study findings: Sustained-remission and progressing patients were not sampled at matched times.

The intended depth for sequencing was 1 in 200,000 to 1 in 1 million T cells. Produced via immunoSEQ multiplex PCR; TCRdb's table is partial and in-frame only. The table records 60,000 or so clones, 45% to 60% of them present only once. Germline V gene lookup returns CDR1 MNHEY and CDR2 SVGAGI. The CDR3 is 16 amino acids. The ends lost 2 bases at V and 2 bases at J; junction bases unmatched: 5. A few counts support this clone. Antigen specificity is unknown. The J gene is TRBJ2-1, the V gene TRBV6-5; 8 bases are a match to TRBD1. The sample consisted of PBMCs, taken after 12 months of ibrutinib treatment. The receptor comes from a human donor with chronic lymphocytic leukemia. CDR3 in DNA: TGTGCCAGCAGTTACGGACAGGGTTTTACCTACAATGAGCAGTTCTTC. This codes for CASSYGQGFTYNEQFF.